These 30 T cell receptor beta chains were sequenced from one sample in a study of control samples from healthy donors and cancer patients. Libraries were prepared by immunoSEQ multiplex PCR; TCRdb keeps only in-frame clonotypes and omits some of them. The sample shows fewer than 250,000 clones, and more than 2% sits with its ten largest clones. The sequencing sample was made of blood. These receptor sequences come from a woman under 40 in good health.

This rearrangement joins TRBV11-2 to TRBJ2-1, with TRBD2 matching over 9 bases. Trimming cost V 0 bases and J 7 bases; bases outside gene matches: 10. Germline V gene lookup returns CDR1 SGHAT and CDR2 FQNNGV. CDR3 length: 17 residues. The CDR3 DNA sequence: TGTGCCAGCAGCTTAGAAGGCTGGCGGGGGGGCCATAATGAGCAGTTCTTC. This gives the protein CASSLEGWRGGHNEQFF.

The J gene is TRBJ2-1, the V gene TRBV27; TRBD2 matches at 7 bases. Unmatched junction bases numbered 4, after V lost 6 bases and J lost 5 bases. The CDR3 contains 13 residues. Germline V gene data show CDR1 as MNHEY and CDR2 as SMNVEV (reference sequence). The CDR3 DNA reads TGTGCCAGCAGCAGGACTAGAGACAATGAGCAGTTCTTC. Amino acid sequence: CASSRTRDNEQFF.

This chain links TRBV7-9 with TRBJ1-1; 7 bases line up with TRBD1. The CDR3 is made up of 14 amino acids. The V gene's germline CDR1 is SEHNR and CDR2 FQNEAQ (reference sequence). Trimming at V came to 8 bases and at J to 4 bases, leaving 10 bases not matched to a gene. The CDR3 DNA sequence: TGTGCCAGCGGCATAAGTCGACAGGGCACTGAAGCTTTCTTT. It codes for CASGISRQGTEAFF.

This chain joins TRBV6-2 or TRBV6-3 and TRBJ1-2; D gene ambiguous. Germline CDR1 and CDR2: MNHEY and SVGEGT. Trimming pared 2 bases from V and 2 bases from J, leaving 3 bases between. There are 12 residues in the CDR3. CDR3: CASSYENYGYTF. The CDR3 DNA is TGTGCCAGCAGTTACGAGAACTATGGCTACACCTTC.

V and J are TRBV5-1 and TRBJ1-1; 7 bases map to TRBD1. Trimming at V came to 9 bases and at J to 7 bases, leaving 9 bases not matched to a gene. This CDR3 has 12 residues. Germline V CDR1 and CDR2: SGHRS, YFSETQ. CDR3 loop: CATSEQGSEAFF. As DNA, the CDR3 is TGCGCCACCTCAGAACAGGGGAGTGAAGCTTTCTTT.

This CDR3 is CASSPGGGAGGLYEQYF. In nucleotides, the CDR3 is TGTGCCAGCAGCCCCGGCGGGGGAGCGGGGGGGTTATACGAGCAGTACTTC. The chain recombines TRBV4-2 with TRBJ2-7; 10 positions match TRBD2. Trimming cost V 4 bases and J 4 bases; bases outside gene matches: 13. The CDR3 is made up of 17 amino acids. Germline CDR1 LGHNA, CDR2 YNFKEQ.

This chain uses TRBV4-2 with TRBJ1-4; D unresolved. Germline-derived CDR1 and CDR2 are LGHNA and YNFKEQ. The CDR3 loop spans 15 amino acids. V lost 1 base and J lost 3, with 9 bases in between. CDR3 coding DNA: TGTGCCAGCAGCCAAGTAGGCCAGTCTAATGAAAAACTGTTTTTT. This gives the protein CASSQVGQSNEKLFF.

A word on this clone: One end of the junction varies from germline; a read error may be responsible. In DNA form, the CDR3 reads TGTGCCAGTAGTATCGGGACGGCAGCCCGCTTC. Its protein product is CASSIGTAARF. The V gene is TRBV19, the J gene TRBJ1-2, with D possibly matching TRBD1 (5 bases). Germline V gene data show CDR1 as LNHDA and CDR2 as SQIVND (reference sequence). The CDR3 runs to 11 residues.

The CDR3 protein is CASSARGTEAFF. CDR3 coding DNA: TGTGCCAGCAGCGCAAGGGGTACTGAAGCTTTCTTT. The chain joins TRBV9 to TRBJ1-1, with D tentatively TRBD1 (5 bases). The CDR3 is 12 amino acids. Germline CDR1 reads SGDLS; CDR2 reads YYNGEE. Trimming took off 3 bases at V and 5 bases at J, with 8 bases between the two ends.

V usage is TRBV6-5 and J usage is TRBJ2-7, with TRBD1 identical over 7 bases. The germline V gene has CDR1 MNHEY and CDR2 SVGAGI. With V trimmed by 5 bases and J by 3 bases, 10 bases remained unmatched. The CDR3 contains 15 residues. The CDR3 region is CASSRTSGQNYEQYF. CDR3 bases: TGTGCCAGCAGTAGAACTTCGGGACAGAACTACGAGCAGTACTTC.

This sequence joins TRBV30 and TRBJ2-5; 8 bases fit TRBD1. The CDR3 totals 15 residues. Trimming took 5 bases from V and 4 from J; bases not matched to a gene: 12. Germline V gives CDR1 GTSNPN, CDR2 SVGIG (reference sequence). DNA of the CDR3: TGTGCCTGGCAACACGGACAGGGTGGACGAGAGACCCAGTACTTC. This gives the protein CAWQHGQGGRETQYF.

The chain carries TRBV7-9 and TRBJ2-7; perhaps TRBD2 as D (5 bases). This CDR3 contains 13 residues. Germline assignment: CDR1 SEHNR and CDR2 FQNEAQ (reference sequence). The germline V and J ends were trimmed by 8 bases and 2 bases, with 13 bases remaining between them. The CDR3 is CASGEGGTYEQYF. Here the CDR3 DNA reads TGTGCCAGCGGAGAGGGCGGCACCTACGAGCAGTACTTC.

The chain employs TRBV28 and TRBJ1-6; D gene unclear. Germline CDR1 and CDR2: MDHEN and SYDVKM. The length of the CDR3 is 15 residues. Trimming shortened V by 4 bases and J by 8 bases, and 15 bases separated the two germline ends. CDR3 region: CASSSPQNRDSPLHF. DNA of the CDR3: TGTGCCAGCAGTTCGCCCCAGAATAGGGATTCACCCCTCCACTTT.

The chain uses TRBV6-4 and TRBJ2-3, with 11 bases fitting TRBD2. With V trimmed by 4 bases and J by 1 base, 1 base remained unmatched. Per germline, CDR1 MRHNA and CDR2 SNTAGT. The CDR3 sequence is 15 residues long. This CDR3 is CASSATSGGTDTQYF. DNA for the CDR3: TGTGCCAGCAGTGCGACTAGCGGGGGCACAGATACGCAGTATTTT.

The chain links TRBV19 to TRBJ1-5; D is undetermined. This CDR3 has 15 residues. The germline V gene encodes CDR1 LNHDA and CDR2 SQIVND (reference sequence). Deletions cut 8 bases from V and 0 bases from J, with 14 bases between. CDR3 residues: CASEIDGYSNQPQHF. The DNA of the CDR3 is TGTGCCAGTGAAATAGACGGATATAGCAATCAGCCCCAGCATTTT. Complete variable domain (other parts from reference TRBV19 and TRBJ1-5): DGGITQSPKYLFRKEGQNVTLSCEQNLNHDAMYWYRQDPGQGLRLIYYSQIVNDFQKGDIAEGYSVSREKKESFPLTVTSAQKNPTAFYLCASEIDGYSNQPQHFGDGTRLSIL.

CDR3 sequence reads: CASSFSSGSYEQYF. In nucleotides, the CDR3 is TGTGCCAGCAGCTTCAGTAGCGGCTCCTACGAGCAGTACTTC. The rearrangement joins TRBV7-2 to TRBJ2-7; a weak D match, TRBD2 (6 bases). The CDR3 contains 14 residues. Germline CDR1 reads SGHTA; CDR2 reads FQGNSA. V lost 3 bases and J 0 bases, leaving 9 bases between the germline ends.

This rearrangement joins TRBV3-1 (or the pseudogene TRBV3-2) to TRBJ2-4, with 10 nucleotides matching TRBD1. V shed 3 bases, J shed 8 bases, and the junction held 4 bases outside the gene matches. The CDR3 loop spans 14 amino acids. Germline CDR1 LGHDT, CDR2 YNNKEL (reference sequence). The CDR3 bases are TGTGCCAGCAGCCAGTCTGGACAGGGGGACATTCAGTACTTC. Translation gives CASSQSGQGDIQYF.

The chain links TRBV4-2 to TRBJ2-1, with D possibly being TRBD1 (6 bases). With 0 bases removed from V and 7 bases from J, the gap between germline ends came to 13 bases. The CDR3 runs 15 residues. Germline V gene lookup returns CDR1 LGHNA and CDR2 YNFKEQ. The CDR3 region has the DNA TGTGCCAGCAGCCAAGAGGAAGGGGGTAGGAATGAGCAGTTCTTC. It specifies CASSQEEGGRNEQFF.

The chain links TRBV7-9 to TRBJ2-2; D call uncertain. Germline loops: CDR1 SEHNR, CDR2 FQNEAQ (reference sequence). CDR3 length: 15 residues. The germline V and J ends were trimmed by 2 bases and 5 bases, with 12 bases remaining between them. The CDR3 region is CASSLFWVRTGELFF. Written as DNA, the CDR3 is TGTGCCAGCAGCTTATTCTGGGTTCGAACCGGGGAGCTGTTTTTT.

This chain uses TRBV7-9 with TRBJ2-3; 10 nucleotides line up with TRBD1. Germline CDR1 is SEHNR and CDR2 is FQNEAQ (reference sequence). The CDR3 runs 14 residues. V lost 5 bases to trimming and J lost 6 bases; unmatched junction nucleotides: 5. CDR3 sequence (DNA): TGTGCCAGCAGCCTGGGACAGGGGAGCGATACGCAGTATTTT. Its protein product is CASSLGQGSDTQYF.

The CDR3, as DNA: TGTGCCAGCAGTTATTTCGGTGAAAAACTGTTTTTT. Amino acid sequence: CASSYFGEKLFF. The rearrangement joins TRBV12-3 or TRBV12-4 to TRBJ1-4; D not certain. Trimming pared 4 bases from V and 7 bases from J, leaving 7 bases between. The CDR3 runs to 12 residues.

The CDR3 protein is CASSSRTGGTGELFF. The CDR3 coding sequence is TGTGCCAGTAGTTCAAGGACAGGGGGAACCGGGGAGCTGTTTTTT. This chain joins TRBV19 and TRBJ2-2; 10 bases match TRBD1. The V and J ends lost 5 bases and 5 bases, in that order; junction bases with no gene match: 5. CDR3 length: 15 amino acids. Germline assignment: CDR1 LNHDA and CDR2 SQIVND (reference sequence).

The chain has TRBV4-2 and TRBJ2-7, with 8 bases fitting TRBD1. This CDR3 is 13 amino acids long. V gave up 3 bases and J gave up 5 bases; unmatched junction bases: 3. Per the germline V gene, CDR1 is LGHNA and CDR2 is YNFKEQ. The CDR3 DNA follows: TGTGCCAGCAGCCACGGACAGGGAAACGAGCAGTACTTC. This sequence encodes CASSHGQGNEQYF.

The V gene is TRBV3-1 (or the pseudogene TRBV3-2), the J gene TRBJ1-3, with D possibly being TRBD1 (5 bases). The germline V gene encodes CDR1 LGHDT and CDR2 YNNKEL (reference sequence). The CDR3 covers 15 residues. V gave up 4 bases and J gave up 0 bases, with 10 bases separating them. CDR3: CASSLRDSSGNTIYF. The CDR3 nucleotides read TGTGCCAGCAGCCTCAGGGACTCCTCTGGAAACACCATATATTTT.

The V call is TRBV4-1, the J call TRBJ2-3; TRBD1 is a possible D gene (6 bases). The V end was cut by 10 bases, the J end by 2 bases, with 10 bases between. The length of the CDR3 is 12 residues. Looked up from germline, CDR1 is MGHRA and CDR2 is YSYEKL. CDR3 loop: CATRDTTDTQYF. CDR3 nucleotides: TGCGCCACCCGGGACACCACAGATACGCAGTATTTT.

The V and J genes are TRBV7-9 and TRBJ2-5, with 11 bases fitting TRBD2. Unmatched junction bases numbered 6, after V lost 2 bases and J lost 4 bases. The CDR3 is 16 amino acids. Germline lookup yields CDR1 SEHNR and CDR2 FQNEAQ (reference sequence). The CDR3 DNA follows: TGTGCCAGCAGCTTAACGCTAGCGGGGGGCGCAGAGACCCAGTACTTC. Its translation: CASSLTLAGGAETQYF.

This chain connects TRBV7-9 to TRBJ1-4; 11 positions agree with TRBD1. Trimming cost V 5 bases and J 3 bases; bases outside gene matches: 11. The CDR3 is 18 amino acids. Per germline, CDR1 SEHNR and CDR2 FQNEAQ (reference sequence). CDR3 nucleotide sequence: TGTGCCAGCAGCCCGGACAGGGGGCAGGTGAAGGCTAATGAAAAACTGTTTTTT. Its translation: CASSPDRGQVKANEKLFF.

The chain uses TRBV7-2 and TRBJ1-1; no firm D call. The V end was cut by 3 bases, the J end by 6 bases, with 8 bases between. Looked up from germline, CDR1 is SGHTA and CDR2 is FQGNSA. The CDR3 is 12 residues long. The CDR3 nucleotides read TGTGCCAGCAGCTTTCTAAGGGCTGAAGCTTTCTTT. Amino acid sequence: CASSFLRAEAFF. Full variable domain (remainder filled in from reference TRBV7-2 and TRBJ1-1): GAGVSQSPSNKVTEKGKDVELRCDPISGHTALYWYRQSLGQGLEFLIYFQGNSAPDKSGLPSDRFSAERTGGSVSTLTIQRTQQEDSAVYLCASSFLRAEAFFGQGTRLTVV.

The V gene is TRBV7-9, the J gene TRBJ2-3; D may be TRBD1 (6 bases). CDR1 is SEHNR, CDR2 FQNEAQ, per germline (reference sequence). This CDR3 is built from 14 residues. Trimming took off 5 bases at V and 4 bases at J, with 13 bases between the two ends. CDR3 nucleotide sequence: TGTGCCAGCAGCGATGCACAGGGTCCAGATACGCAGTATTTT. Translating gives CASSDAQGPDTQYF.

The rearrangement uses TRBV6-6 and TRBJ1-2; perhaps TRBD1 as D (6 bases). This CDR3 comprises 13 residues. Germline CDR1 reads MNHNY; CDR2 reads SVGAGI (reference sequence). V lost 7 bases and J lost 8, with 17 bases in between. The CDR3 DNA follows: TGTGCCAGCATCGGCGGGACATTAGGAGGCTACACCTTC. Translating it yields CASIGGTLGGYTF.